This T cell receptor beta chain was retrieved from a study of T cells in Graves' hyperthyroidism and ophthalmopathy. Broader study findings: In the blood, most expanded thyroid clonotypes above 0.001 appeared as well.

Diagnoses used clinical symptoms, serum thyroxine and TRAb, thyroid ultrasound and orbital computed tomography. The source of the PBMCs was approximately 9.5 ml of fresh peripheral blood. This clonotype was seen only a few times. Its antigen is currently unknown. CDR3 size: 13 residues. V dropped 3 bases and J dropped 5 bases, with 7 bases sitting between them. CDR1 and CDR2 (germline): ENHRY, SYGVKD. It was RNA transcripts that yielded the amplified TCR beta CDR3 regions. First-round RT-PCR with HTBI primers amplified the TCR CDR3 region. TCRdb re-derived calls from the multiplex PCR reads in MiXCR, one entry per CDR3 protein. The table includes around 520,000 distinct CDR3 sequences, approximately 14% detected once.

Sequencing was done on a sample of blood. The TCR originated in a middle-aged woman with Graves' hyperthyroidism. The V gene is TRBV10-3, the J gene TRBJ2-2; D gene unclear. As DNA, the CDR3 is TGTGCCATCAGTGACTCCGGGACCGGGGAGCTGTTTTTT. Translated: CAISDSGTGELFF.